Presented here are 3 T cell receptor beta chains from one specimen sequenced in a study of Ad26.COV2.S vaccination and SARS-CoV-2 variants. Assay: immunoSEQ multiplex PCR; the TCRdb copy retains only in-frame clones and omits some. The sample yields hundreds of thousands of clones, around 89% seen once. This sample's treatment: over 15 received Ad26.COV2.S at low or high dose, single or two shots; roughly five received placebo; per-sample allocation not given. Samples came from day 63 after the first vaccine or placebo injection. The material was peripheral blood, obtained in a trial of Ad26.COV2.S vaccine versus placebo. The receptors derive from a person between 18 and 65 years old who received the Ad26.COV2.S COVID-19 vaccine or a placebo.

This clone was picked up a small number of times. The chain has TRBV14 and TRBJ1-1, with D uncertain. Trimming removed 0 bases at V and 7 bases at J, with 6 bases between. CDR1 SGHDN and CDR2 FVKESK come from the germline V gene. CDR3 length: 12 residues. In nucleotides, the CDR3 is TGTGCCAGCAGCCAAGAGGGAAATGAAGCTTTCTTT. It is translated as CASSQEGNEAFF.

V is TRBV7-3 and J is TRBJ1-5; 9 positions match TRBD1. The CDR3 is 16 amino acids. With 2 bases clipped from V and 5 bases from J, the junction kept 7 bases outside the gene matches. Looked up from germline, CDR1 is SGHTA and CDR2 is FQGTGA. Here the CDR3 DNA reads TGTGCCAGCAGCTTACCCGGACAGGGGATGGATCAGCCCCAGCATTTT. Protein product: CASSLPGQGMDQPQHF.

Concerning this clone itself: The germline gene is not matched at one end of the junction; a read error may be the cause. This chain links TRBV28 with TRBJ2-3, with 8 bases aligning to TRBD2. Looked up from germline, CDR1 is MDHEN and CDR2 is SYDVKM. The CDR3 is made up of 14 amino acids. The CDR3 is CTSSPQRGWDTQYF. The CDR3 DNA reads TGTACCAGCAGTCCACAGCGGGGGTGGGATACGCAGTATTTT.